This T cell receptor beta chain is from a study of identical twins. The V end was cut by 2 bases, the J end by 0 bases, with 15 bases between. CDR1 is MNHEY, CDR2 SVGAGI, per germline. This CDR3 contains 17 residues. This clonotype was seen at least ten times. TCRdb called the 5' RACE reads again in MiXCR, with one record for every CDR3 protein. The sample lists 220,000 or so distinct CDR3 sequences, 7% occurring once. The same sample was also used in a study of yellow fever vaccine responses in identical twins. That report adds: Reportedly, twins' vaccine T cell responses looked partly convergent and partly personalized.

The chain is built from TRBV6-5 and TRBJ2-3; the D gene is possibly TRBD1 (5 bases). This clonotype was sampled from a woman aged 18-30 years in good health. Sequenced: memory (CD45RO+) T cells sorted from blood. This chain's CDR3 is CASSYPPGYASTDTQYF. For the CDR3, the DNA is TGTGCCAGCAGTTACCCACCAGGGTATGCTAGCACAGATACGCAGTATTTT.